Here is one T cell receptor beta chain with its context. It lacks a known antigen. No much larger clonotype is one base removed from it; base qualities were not supplied. This entry belongs to a study of intratumoral heterogeneity in liver cancer. Describing the broader study: Across the full roughly 15-patient cohort, most patients were male and the median age was about 61 years. To investigate intratumor heterogeneity, the study integrated RNA-seq, DNA sequencing, TCR-seq and SNP array data drawn from multiple regions of hepatocellular carcinoma specimens. A total of under 80 multiregional samples from around 14 HCC patients, consisting of fewer than 55 tumoral and some 20 adjacent nontumoral regions, were included in the overall cohort. Summary of the overall study and its limitations: Limitations acknowledged by the authors included a relatively low number of patients and under-sampled representation of tumor-infiltrating lymphocytes.

Every patient had early-stage hepatocellular carcinoma and went to surgical resection without receiving any prior therapy. No macroscopic evidence of necrosis or hemorrhage was present in the sampled areas. TCR sequencing (ImmunoSeq) was performed on multiple regions from two patients. Frozen resection tissue samples were collected at a distance of at least 1 cm from each other. Samples labelled N were derived from nontumoral liver tissue adjacent to the tumor. Genomic DNA was extracted from bulk tissue using the DNeasy blood and tissue kit. TCR beta chain CDR3 regions were sequenced from genomic DNA using the immunoSEQ assay. Primers annealing to V and J segments amplified rearranged VDJ segments. In the authors' own workflow: The ImmunoSeq Analyzer software was used to calculate clonality and richness metrics. To find clones with differing abundance between regions, Fisher's exact test was applied together with a beta-binomial method for extra stringency. TCRdb took this table from immuneACCESS and kept in-frame rearrangements with V and J called. Such tables lack part of the clones; where checked against another copy, unresolved V genes explain under half of the gap, and the rest is unexplained. For V, J and clone size, that table is used; D and trimming come from the DNA. The sample table shows some 21,000 clones, and approximately 70% are seen once. Of the sample, 17% is held by the ten largest clones.

In the germline V gene, CDR1 corresponds to SNHLY and CDR2 to FYNNEI. The CDR3 has 11 amino acids, counting the end cysteine and phenylalanine. The retained sequence is limited to the CDR3, 33 bases, with the frame set at the first base. V lost 0 bases and J lost 10 bases; the stretch between them is 4 bases long. The sample here was tumor-adjacent normal tissue, taken before any cancer treatment. This receptor was taken from a woman aged 70-85 years with hepatocellular carcinoma. The receptor chain draws on TRBV2 and TRBJ2-1; there is no confident call for the D gene. The CDR3 sequence is CASSEAFEQFF. The sequenced DNA: TGTGCCAGCAGTGAAGCATTCGAGCAGTTCTTC.